This is a list of T cell receptor beta chains from one sample in a study of T cells expressing NK-cell markers. TCRdb reprocessed the 5' RACE reads and stores each CDR3 protein as one record, lacking DNA. Its clone listing holds roughly 180,000 distinct CDR3 sequences. Sequencing input: blood T cells: a sorted CD56 or NKG2C T cell subset, CD4+ or CD8+ T cells, or bulk PBMC T cells (not recorded which). These receptors all come from a woman aged 18 to 75 in good health. Each CDR3 is given with its conserved first and last residue. Rows may omit the clone size; those that give it use once, few, many or a size class.

CASSSGLAGGGNEQFF	TRBV5-1	TRBJ2-1	medium-sized
CASSSRHWTSGLNEQFF	TRBV12-3/TRBV12-4	TRBJ2-1	NA
CASSLNPGINSPLHF	TRBV7-3	TRBJ1-6	NA
CASRRTGEANYGYTF	TRBV12-3/TRBV12-4	TRBJ1-2	NA
CAISDWLGGQNTEAFF	TRBV10-3	TRBJ1-1	NA
CASSNLAGGNTGELFF	TRBV6-5	TRBJ2-2	NA
CASSHGAVASGANVLTF	TRBV5-7	TRBJ2-6	NA
CASSLNPGNNNEQFF	TRBV5-1	TRBJ2-1	NA
CASSLAGTGGFTGELFF	TRBV7-6	TRBJ2-2	NA
CSARETGRNTGELFF	TRBV20-1	TRBJ2-2	NA
CSARTPGGVGPTDTQYF	TRBV20-1	TRBJ2-3	NA
CASSFDIGTDTQYF	TRBV5-1	TRBJ2-3	NA
CASSQRYSNQPQHF	TRBV3-1	TRBJ1-5	NA
CASSLRQGSYNEQFF	TRBV4-1	TRBJ2-1	NA
CASSLAPMRWSSYNEQFF	TRBV12-3/TRBV12-4	TRBJ2-1	NA
CTGGRASYEQYF	TRBV20-1	TRBJ2-7	NA
CASSSPGQGDQPQHF	TRBV28	TRBJ1-5	NA
CASSPDRGSPYEQYF	TRBV5-1	TRBJ2-7	NA
CASSPPGTPNYEQYF	TRBV18	TRBJ2-7	NA
CASSLTGRVNGYTF	TRBV7-9	TRBJ1-2	NA
CASSAFRTSGGKRAQYF	TRBV7-6	TRBJ2-5	NA
CASSPSGATPYEQYF	TRBV7-3	TRBJ2-7	NA
CASSLGQRQTQYF	TRBV7-2	TRBJ2-5	NA
CASSSPGGNYGYTF	TRBV28	TRBJ1-2	NA
CASSYRLAGGTYEQYF	TRBV27	TRBJ2-7	NA
CASSQAPRLAGATGELFF	TRBV3-1	TRBJ2-2	NA
CASSYRGPTQPQHF	TRBV12-3/TRBV12-4	TRBJ1-5	NA
CASADRVVGEQFF	TRBV25-1	TRBJ2-1	NA
CASSQNIAGGGETQYF	TRBV12-3/TRBV12-4	TRBJ2-5	NA
CASSLRGGVEGYTF	TRBV12-3/TRBV12-4	TRBJ1-2	NA
CASSPSGGTQYF	TRBV11-3	TRBJ2-3	NA
CASSFKVAGDSYGYTF	TRBV27	TRBJ1-2	NA
CSARGNWGAGNQPQHF	TRBV20-1	TRBJ1-5	NA
CASSSVTRGSRGDYGYTF	TRBV12-3/TRBV12-4	TRBJ1-2	NA
CASSQDPRVNTEAFF	TRBV3-1	TRBJ1-1	NA
CASSLIAEGEQFF	TRBV5-1	TRBJ2-1	NA
CASSLTSGRAADTQYF	TRBV4-2	TRBJ2-3	NA
CASSFGSGPYNEQFF	TRBV7-2	TRBJ2-1	NA
CASSLRTALAGGQETQYF	TRBV7-8	TRBJ2-5	NA
CASSIQGPYGYTF	TRBV12-3/TRBV12-4	TRBJ1-2	NA
CATGRTNEKLFF	TRBV10-3	TRBJ1-4	NA
CSASFLARPTDTQYF	TRBV20-1	TRBJ2-3	NA
CAISDQGALNSPLHF	TRBV10-3	TRBJ1-6	NA
CASRQTSLTSYEQYF	TRBV5-1	TRBJ2-7	NA
CASSTSPGTGFWYEQYF	TRBV27	TRBJ2-7	NA
CASNSGSTDTQYF	TRBV5-1	TRBJ2-3	NA
CASSPTDRFQETQYF	TRBV11-2	TRBJ2-5	NA
CASSVADRPNSPLHF	TRBV9	TRBJ1-6	NA